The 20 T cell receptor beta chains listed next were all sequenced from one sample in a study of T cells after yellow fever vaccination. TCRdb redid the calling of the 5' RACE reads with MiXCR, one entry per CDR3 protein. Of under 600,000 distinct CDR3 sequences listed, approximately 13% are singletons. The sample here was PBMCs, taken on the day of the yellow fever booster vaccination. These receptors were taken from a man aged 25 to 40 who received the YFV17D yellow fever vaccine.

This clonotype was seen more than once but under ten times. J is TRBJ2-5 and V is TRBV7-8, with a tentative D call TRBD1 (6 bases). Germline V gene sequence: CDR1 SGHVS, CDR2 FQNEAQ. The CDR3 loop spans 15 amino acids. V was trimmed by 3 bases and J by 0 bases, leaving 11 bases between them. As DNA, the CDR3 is TGTGCCAGCAGCTTGGGCAGGGGAGACCAAGAGACCCAGTACTTC. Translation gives CASSLGRGDQETQYF.

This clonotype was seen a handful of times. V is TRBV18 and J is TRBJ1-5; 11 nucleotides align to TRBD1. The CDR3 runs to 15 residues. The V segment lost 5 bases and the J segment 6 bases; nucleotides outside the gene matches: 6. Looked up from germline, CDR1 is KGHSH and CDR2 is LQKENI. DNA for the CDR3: TGTGCCAGCTCAAGCGGACAGGGGGCCAGTCAGCCCCAGCATTTT. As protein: CASSSGQGASQPQHF.

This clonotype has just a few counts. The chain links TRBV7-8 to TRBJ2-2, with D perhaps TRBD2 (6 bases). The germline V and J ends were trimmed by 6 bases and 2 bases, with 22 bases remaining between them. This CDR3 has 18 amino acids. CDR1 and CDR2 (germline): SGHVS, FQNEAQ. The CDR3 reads CASSFTPIGGLNTGELFF. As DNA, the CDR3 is TGTGCCAGCAGTTTCACCCCGATCGGGGGATTAAACACCGGGGAGCTGTTTTTT.

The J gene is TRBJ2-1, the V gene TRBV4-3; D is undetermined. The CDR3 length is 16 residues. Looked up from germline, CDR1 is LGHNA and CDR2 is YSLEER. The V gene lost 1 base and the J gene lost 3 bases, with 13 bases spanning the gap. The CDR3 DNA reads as TGCGCCAGCAGCCAAGGGGTGGGCCAGAACTACAATGAGCAGTTCTTC. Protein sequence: CASSQGVGQNYNEQFF.

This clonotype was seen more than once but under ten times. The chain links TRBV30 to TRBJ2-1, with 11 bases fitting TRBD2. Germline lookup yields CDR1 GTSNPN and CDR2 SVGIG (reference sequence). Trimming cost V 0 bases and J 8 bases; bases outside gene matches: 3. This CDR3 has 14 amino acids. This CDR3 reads CAWSVLAGGHEQFF. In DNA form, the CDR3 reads TGTGCCTGGAGTGTTCTAGCGGGAGGCCATGAGCAGTTCTTC.

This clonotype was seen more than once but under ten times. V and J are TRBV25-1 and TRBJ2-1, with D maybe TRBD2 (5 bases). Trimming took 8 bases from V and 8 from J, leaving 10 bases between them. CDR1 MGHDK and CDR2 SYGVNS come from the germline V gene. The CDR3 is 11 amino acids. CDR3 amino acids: CASGPGYEQFF. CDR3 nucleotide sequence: TGTGCCAGCGGACCGGGGTATGAGCAGTTCTTC.

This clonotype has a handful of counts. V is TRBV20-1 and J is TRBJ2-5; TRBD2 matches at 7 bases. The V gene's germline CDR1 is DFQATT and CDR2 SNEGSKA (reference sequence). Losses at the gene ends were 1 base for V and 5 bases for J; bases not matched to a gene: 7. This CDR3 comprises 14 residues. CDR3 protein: CSARVWGGMETQYF. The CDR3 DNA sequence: TGCAGTGCTAGAGTGTGGGGGGGGATGGAGACCCAGTACTTC.

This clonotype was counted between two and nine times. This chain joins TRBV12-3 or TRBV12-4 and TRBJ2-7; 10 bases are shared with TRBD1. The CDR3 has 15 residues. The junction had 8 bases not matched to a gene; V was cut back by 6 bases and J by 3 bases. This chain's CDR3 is CASSTGQGINYEQYF. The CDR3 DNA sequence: TGTGCCAGCAGCACGGGACAGGGGATAAACTACGAGCAGTACTTC.

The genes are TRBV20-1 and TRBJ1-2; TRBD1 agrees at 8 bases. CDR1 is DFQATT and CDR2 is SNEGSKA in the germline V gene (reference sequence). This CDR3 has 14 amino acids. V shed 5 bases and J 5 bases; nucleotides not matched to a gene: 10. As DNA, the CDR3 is TGCAGTGCTTTCGCGCGGACAGGGAGTTATGGCTACACCTTC. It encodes CSAFARTGSYGYTF.

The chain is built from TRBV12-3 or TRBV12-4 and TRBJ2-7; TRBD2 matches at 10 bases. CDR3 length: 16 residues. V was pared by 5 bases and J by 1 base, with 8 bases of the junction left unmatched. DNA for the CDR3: TGTGCCAGCAGTAAAGACGGGACTAGCGCTTCCTACGAGCAGTACTTC. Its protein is CASSKDGTSASYEQYF.

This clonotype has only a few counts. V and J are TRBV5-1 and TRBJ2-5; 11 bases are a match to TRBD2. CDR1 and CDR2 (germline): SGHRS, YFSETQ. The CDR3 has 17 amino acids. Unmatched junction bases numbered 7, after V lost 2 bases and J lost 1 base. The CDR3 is CASSFPDGLAGQETQYF. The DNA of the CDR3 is TGCGCCAGCAGCTTTCCCGATGGACTAGCGGGCCAAGAGACCCAGTACTTC.

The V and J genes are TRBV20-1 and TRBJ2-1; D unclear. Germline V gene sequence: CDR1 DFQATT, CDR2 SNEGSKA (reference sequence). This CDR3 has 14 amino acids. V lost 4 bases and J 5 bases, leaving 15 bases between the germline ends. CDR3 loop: CSATGSRVNNEQFF. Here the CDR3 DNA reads TGCAGTGCTACTGGAAGTCGGGTTAACAATGAGCAGTTCTTC.

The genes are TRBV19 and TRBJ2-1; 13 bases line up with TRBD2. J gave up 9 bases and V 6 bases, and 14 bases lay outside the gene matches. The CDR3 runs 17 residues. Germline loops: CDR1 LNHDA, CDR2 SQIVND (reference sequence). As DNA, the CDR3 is TGTGCCAGTAGCACCCCCCCGGGACTAGCGGGACTAAGTGAGCAGTTCTTC. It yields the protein CASSTPPGLAGLSEQFF.

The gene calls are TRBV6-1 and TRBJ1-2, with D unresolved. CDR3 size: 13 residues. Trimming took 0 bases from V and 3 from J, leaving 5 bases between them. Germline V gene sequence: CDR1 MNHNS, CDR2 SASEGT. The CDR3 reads CASSEAGDYGYTF. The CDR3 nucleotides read TGTGCCAGCAGTGAAGCCGGGGACTATGGCTACACCTTC.

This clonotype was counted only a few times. The CDR3, as DNA: TGCGCCAGCAGCGGGCTTGTGCCGGGACGCCAGGGACTTCGCCTCGGGGAGCAGTACTTC. It is translated as CASSGLVPGRQGLRLGEQYF. V is TRBV5-1 and J is TRBJ2-7; weak D call: TRBD2 (6 bases). CDR3 size: 20 residues. Trimming removed 4 bases from V and 7 bases from J, with 36 bases in between. The germline V gene has CDR1 SGHRS and CDR2 YFSETQ.

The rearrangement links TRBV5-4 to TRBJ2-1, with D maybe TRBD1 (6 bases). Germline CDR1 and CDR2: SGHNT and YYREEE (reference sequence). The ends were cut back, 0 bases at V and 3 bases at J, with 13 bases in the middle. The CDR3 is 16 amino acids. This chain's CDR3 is CASSLVAGTIYNEQFF. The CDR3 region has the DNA TGTGCCAGCAGCTTGGTAGCCGGGACAATCTACAATGAGCAGTTCTTC.

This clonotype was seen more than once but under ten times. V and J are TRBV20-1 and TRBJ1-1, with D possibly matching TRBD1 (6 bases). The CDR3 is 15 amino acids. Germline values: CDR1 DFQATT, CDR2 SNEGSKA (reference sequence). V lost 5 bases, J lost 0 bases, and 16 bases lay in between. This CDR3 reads CSARPGVIVNTEAFF. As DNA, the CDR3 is TGCAGTGCTCGCCCAGGGGTGATAGTGAACACTGAAGCTTTCTTT.

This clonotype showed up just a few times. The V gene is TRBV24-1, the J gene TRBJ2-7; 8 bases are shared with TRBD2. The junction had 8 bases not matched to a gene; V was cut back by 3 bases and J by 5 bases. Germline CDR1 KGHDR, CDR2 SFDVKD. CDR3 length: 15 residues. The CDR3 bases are TGTGCCACCAGTGATGGGCGGGGGGTAACCCACGAGCAGTACTTC. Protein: CATSDGRGVTHEQYF.

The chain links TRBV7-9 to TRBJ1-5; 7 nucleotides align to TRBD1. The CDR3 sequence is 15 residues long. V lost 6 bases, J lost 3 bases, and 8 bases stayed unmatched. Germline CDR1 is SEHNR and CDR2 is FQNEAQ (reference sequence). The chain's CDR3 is CASSRGDSFNQPQHF. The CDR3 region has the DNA TGTGCCAGCAGTCGAGGGGACAGCTTCAATCAGCCCCAGCATTTT.

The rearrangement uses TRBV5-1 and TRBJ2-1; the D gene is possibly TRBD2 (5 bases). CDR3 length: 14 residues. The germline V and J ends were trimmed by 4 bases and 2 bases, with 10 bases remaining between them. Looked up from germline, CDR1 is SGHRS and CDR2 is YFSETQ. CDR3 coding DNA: TGCGCCAGCAGCCCGGGGTCGCCCTACAATGAGCAGTTCTTC. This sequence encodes CASSPGSPYNEQFF. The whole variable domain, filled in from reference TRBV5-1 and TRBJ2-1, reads KAGVTQTPRYLIKTRGQQVTLSCSPISGHRSVSWYQQTPGQGLQFLFEYFSETQRNKGNFPGRFSGRQFSNSRSEMNVSTLELGDSALYLCASSPGSPYNEQFFGPGTRLTVL.